This T cell receptor (beta chain) stems from a study of blood T cell repertoires in COVID-19. Repertoires were generated with immunoSEQ multiplex PCR, while TCRdb's copy carries only in-frame clones and drops some. The sample carries some 150,000 clones, more than 80% recorded once. V shed 8 bases, J shed 11 bases, and the junction held 16 bases outside the gene matches. This CDR3 comprises 14 residues. Germline V lookup: CDR1 KGHSH, CDR2 LQKENI. The source of this sequence is a human donor in a cohort sampled during active COVID-19. The sequencing sample was made of peripheral blood. The chain carries TRBV18 and TRBJ2-5; TRBD1 matches 8 bases. CDR3 sequence: CASVTSGQEFSQYF. In DNA, the CDR3 is TGTGCCAGCGTCACCTCGGGACAGGAATTTAGTCAGTACTTC. The complete variable domain, with remaining parts taken from reference TRBV18 and TRBJ2-5, reads NAGVMQNPRHLVRRRGQEARLRCSPMKGHSHVYWYRQLPEEGLKFMVYLQKENIIDESGMPKERFSAEFPKEGPSILRIQQVVRGDSAAYFCASVTSGQEFSQYFGPGTRLLVL.